These T cell receptor beta chains were read from a single sample in a study of cytomegalovirus exposure and HLA in healthy donors. Clones were sequenced by immunoSEQ multiplex PCR, and TCRdb holds only the in-frame ones, with some missing. The repertoire has 100,000 to 150,000 clones, about 78% of them found once; the top ten carry about 2.6%. Sequenced: PBMCs. Receptors originate from a human donor in good health. The CDR3 runs from the conserved cysteine through the conserved F or W. D genes are given only for firm matches. The size of a clone is reported for some rows only, either as once, few or many, or as a class for expanded clones.

v_gene	j_gene	abundance	d_gene	CDR3nt	CDR3aa
TRBV30	TRBJ2-5	-	TRBD2	TGTGCCTGGACCCAGGGGCTAGCGGGAGTCAAGACCCAGTACTTC	CAWTQGLAGVKTQYF
TRBV5-4	TRBJ1-2	-	-	TGTGCCAGCAGCTTGGCAGGGGCTCGGAACTATGGCTACACCTTC	CASSLAGARNYGYTF
TRBV27	TRBJ2-2	-	TRBD1	TGTGCCACCTCAGGGGGCCCCTCACTTTACACCGGGGAGCTGTTTTTT	CATSGGPSLYTGELFF
TRBV11-2	TRBJ2-7	-	-	TGTGCCAGCAGCTCCCTCTACGAGCAGTACTTC	CASSSLYEQYF
TRBV19	TRBJ1-4	-	-	TGTGCCAGTAGTATGTGGGGAGGCCGTGTGGAAAAACTGTTTTTT	CASSMWGGRVEKLFF
TRBV7-6	TRBJ2-7	-	-	TGTGCCAGCAGCATAAGGACAGATAGCTACGAGCAGTACTTC	CASSIRTDSYEQYF
TRBV5-4	TRBJ2-5	-	-	TGTGCCAGCAGCTCCGGCGGTGGGTACGGAGAGACCCAGTACTTC	CASSSGGGYGETQYF
TRBV7-9	TRBJ2-5	-	TRBD2	TGTGCCAGCAGACTGGGCGGGGGAGAGACCCAGTACTTC	CASRLGGGETQYF
TRBV19	TRBJ2-7	once	TRBD1	TGTGCCAGTAGTATGACAGGGACCTTCTACGAGCAGTACTTC	CASSMTGTFYEQYF
TRBV5-4	TRBJ1-4	-	TRBD1	TGTGCCAGCAGCTTTGGGGGACAGGGTGCAACTAATGAAAAACTGTTTTTT	CASSFGGQGATNEKLFF
TRBV7-3	TRBJ2-1	-	-	TGTGCCAGCAGCTTAACGGCAGCGGACTCCTACAATGAGCAGTTCTTC	CASSLTAADSYNEQFF
TRBV19	TRBJ2-5	once	-	TGTGCCAGTAGACTGACGGGTAACCAAGAGACCCAGTACTTC	CASRLTGNQETQYF
TRBV7-2	TRBJ2-5	-	-	TGTGCCAGCAGCTTACGGTCCCAAGAGACCCAGTACTTC	CASSLRSQETQYF
TRBV27	TRBJ2-3	few	TRBD2	TGTGCCAGCAGTTTATCACTAGCGGGAGGCACAGATACGCAGTATTTT	CASSLSLAGGTDTQYF
TRBV9	TRBJ2-5	-	-	TGTGCCAGCAGCGTAGGGGGGCCGTGGCAAGAGACCCAGTACTTC	CASSVGGPWQETQYF
TRBV7-6	TRBJ2-3	-	TRBD2	TGTGCCAGCAGCTTATTAGCGGGAGGACTCACAGATACGCAGTATTTT	CASSLLAGGLTDTQYF
TRBV19	TRBJ1-2	few	-	TGTGCCAGTAGCCCCCGGGGGGCTAACTATGGCTACACCTTC	CASSPRGANYGYTF
TRBV27	TRBJ2-2	-	TRBD2	TGTGCCACCACCCCCCGGGTGCAGGGACTAGCGGGAGTCCCCACCGGGGAGCTGTTTTTT	CATTPRVQGLAGVPTGELFF
TRBV5-1	TRBJ1-5	-	TRBD1	TGCGCCAGCAGCTTCAGAGGGGGCGGGCAGCCCCAGCATTTT	CASSFRGGGQPQHF
TRBV6-5	TRBJ2-7	-	TRBD1	TGTGCCAGCAGTTCGCCGGGGACAGGAAAATACGAGCAGTACTTC	CASSSPGTGKYEQYF
TRBV7-2	TRBJ1-2	few	TRBD1	TGTGCCAGCACCCCCGGACAGGGATCTCATGGCTACACCTTC	CASTPGQGSHGYTF
TRBV7-9	TRBJ1-6	-	-	TGTGCCAGCAGCTTATTGGTTAGTTGGAGGGACAATTCACCCCTCCACTTT	CASSLLVSWRDNSPLHF
TRBV18	TRBJ1-2	few	TRBD1	TGTGCCAGCTCACCACCGCAGGGGGCGGTTGGCTACACCTTC	CASSPPQGAVGYTF
TRBV5-1	TRBJ2-5	-	TRBD2	TGCGCCAGCAGCTTGGTACGGGGGGAACCCCAAGAGACCCAGTACTTC	CASSLVRGEPQETQYF
TRBV6-1	TRBJ2-7	once	-	TGTGCCAGCAGAATCCCGTGGGGAGGCCGCGGGGAGCAGTACTTC	CASRIPWGGRGEQYF
TRBV6-5	TRBJ2-3	-	-	TGTGCCAGCGGGCTAGCTGCCCCAAGGGATACGCAGTATTTT	CASGLAAPRDTQYF
TRBV15	TRBJ1-4	once	-	TGTGCCACCAGCAGAACTGCTGCAACTAATGAAAAACTGTTTTTT	CATSRTAATNEKLFF